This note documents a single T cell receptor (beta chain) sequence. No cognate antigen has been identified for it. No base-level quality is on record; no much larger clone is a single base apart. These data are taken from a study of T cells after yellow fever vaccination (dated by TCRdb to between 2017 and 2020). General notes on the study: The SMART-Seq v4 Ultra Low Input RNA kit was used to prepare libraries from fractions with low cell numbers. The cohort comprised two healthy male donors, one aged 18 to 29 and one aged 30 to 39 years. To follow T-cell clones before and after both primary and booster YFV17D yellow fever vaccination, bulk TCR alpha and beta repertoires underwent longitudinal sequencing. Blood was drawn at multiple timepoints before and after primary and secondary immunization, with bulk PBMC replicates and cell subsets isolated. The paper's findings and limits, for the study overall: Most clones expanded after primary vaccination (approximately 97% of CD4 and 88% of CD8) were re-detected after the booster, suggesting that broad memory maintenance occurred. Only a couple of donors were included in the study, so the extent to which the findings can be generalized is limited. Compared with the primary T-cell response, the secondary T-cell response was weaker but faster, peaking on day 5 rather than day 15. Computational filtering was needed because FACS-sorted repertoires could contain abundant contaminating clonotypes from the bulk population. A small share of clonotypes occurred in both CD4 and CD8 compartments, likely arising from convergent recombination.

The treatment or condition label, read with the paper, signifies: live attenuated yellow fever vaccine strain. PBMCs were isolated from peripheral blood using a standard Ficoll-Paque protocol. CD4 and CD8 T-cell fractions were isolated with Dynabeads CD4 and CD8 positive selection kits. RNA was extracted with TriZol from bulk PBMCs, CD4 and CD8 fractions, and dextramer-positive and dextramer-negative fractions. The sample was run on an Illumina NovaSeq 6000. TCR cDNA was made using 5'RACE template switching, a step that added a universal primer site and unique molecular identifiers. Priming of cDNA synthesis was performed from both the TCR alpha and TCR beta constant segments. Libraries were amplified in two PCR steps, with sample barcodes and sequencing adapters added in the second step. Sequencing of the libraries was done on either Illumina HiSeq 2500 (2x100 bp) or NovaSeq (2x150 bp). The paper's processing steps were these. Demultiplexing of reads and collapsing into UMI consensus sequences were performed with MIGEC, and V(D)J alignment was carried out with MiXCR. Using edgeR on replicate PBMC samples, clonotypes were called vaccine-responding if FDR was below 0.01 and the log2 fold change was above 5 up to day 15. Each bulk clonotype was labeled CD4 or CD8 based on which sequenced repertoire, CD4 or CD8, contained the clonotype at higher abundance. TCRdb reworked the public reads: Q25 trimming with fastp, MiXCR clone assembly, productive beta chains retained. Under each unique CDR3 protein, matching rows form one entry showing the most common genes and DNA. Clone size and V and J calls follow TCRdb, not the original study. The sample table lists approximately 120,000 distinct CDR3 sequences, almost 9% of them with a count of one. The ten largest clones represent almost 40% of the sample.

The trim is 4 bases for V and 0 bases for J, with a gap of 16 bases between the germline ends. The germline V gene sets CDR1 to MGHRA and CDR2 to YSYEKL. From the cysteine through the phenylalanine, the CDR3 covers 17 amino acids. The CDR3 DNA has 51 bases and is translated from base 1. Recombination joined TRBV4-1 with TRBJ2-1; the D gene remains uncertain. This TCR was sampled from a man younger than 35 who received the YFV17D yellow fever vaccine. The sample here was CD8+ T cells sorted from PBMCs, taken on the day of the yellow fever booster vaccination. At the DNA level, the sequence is TGCGCCAGCAGCCCCCGTGGGGTTGGAAGCTCCTACAATGAGCAGTTCTTC. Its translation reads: CASSPRGVGSSYNEQFF.